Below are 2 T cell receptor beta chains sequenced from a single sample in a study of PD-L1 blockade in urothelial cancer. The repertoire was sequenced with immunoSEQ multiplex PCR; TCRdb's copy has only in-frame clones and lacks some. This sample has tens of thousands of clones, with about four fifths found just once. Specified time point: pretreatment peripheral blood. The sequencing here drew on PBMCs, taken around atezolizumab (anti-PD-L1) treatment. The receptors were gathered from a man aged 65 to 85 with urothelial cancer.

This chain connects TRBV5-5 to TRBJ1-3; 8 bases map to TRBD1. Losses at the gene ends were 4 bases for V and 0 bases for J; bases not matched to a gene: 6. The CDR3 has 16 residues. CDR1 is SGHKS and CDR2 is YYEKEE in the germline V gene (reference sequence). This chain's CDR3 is CASSPWDRFSGNTIYF. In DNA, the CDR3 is TGTGCCAGCAGCCCCTGGGACAGGTTCTCTGGAAACACCATATATTTT.

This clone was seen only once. For the CDR3, the DNA is TGTGCCAGCGGATGGACAGGGGGGAGAGGAGAGACCCAGTACTTC. Translated, it gives CASGWTGGRGETQYF. This chain connects TRBV4-2 to TRBJ2-5; TRBD1 aligns across 10 bases. V was pared by 8 bases and J by 4 bases, with 10 bases of the junction left unmatched. Germline-derived CDR1 and CDR2 are LGHNA and YNFKEQ. The CDR3 loop spans 15 amino acids.